These 4 T cell receptor beta chains share one sample of origin, sequenced in a study of shared clonotypes between healthy human individuals. Clones were read by immunoSEQ multiplex PCR, and TCRdb kept only the in-frame ones, dropping some. The sample lists 1.6 million or so clones; 96% were seen once. Sequenced input: naive CD4+ T cells sorted from blood. Regarding subset: CD45RA+ positively selected. The receptors were sampled from a man aged 25-40 years in good health.

The chain recombines TRBV28 with TRBJ2-3, with 10 nucleotides matching TRBD2. V lost 5 bases and J lost 2; bases outside the gene matches: 7. Germline CDR1 reads MDHEN; CDR2 reads SYDVKM. This CDR3 is 16 amino acids long. This CDR3 is CASSPGLAALTDTQYF. CDR3 coding DNA: TGTGCCAGCAGTCCCGGACTAGCGGCGCTCACAGATACGCAGTATTTT.

The rearrangement joins TRBV6-6 to TRBJ1-1, with no clear D. V lost 1 base to trimming and J lost 1 base, with 7 bases between them. This CDR3 spans 14 amino acids. Per germline, CDR1 MNHNY and CDR2 SVGAGI (reference sequence). The CDR3, as DNA: TGTGCCAGCAGTTACTATACAGAGAACACTGAAGCTTTCTTT. Encoded protein: CASSYYTENTEAFF.

J is TRBJ1-1 and V is TRBV5-1; D gene ambiguous. Germline CDR1 and CDR2: SGHRS and YFSETQ. Trimming shortened V by 5 bases and J by 5 bases, and 10 bases separated the two germline ends. This CDR3 has 12 amino acids. In nucleotides, the CDR3 is TGCGCCAGCAGTGTGGAAGGAACTGAAGCTTTCTTT. Residues: CASSVEGTEAFF.

The V call is TRBV5-1, the J call TRBJ2-6, with D uncertain. The V gene's germline CDR1 is SGHRS and CDR2 YFSETQ. Trimming left V 4 bases short and J 4 bases short, with 9 bases between. The CDR3 contains 14 residues. The CDR3 spells CASSPEPGANVLTF. The CDR3 region has the DNA TGCGCCAGCAGCCCCGAACCGGGGGCCAACGTCCTGACTTTC.